This TCR beta chain was retrieved from a study of blood T cell repertoires in COVID-19. Turning to the study itself: Donors in the United States, Italy and Spain gave samples during acute or convalescent COVID-19.

Per the original methods: Estimation of nucleated cell counts was performed using reference gene primer amplification. Produced via immunoSEQ multiplex PCR; TCRdb's table is partial and in-frame only. The D gene and trimming were derived from the DNA, and the V and J assignments and clone size from that table. The table lists 150,000 to 190,000 clones, roughly 72% of them singletons. CDR1 SGHNT and CDR2 YYREEE come from the germline V gene (reference sequence). The CDR3 sequence is 12 residues long. With 5 bases clipped from V and 5 bases from J, the junction kept 3 bases outside the gene matches. The clonotype originates from a woman of 80 years or more with acute or convalescent COVID-19. The rearrangement links TRBV5-4 to TRBJ2-7; 8 bases are a match to TRBD1. Sequencing was done on a sample of peripheral blood. The CDR3 protein is CASSGQGNEQYF. CDR3 sequence (DNA): TGTGCCAGCAGTGGACAGGGAAACGAGCAGTACTTC.